Listed below are T cell receptor beta chains from one sample, sequenced in a study of T-cell memory formation after mild COVID-19. TCRdb independently ran MiXCR on the 5' RACE reads; one entry per CDR3 protein. Among fewer than 650,000 distinct CDR3 sequences, approximately 15% were seen once, and the ten largest hold about 7.5%. Source material: PBMCs or a T cell subset sorted from them (not recorded which). These TCRs come from an adult woman who had mild COVID-19 (a few samples of this study predate the infection). Cell type and time point are not known. CDR3s include the opening cysteine and the closing phenylalanine or tryptophan. Each record gives: V gene, D gene, clone size, J gene, CDR3 protein, CDR3 DNA. D genes are given only for firm matches. Clone size is not always given. Where it is, it says once, few, many or a class for expanded clones.

>TRBV27|TRBD1|-|TRBJ2-3
CASSGRKGAFTDTQYF
TGTGCCAGCAGTGGCAGAAAGGGGGCCTTCACAGATACGCAGTATTTT
>TRBV23-1|TRBD2|few|TRBJ2-1
CASSQRVAGGPPSEQFF
TGCGCCAGCAGCCAAAGGGTCGCGGGAGGGCCTCCCAGTGAGCAGTTCTTC
>TRBV5-1|TRBD2|few|TRBJ2-3
CASSLASGGVTDTQYF
TGCGCCAGCAGCTTGGCTAGCGGGGGAGTCACAGATACGCAGTATTTT
>TRBV2|-|few|TRBJ2-7
CASRHREKSYEQYF
TGTGCCAGCAGACACAGGGAGAAGTCCTACGAGCAGTACTTC
>TRBV6-5|TRBD1|-|TRBJ1-2
CASSPDRAPNYGYTF
TGTGCCAGCAGTCCCGACAGGGCTCCAAACTATGGCTACACCTTC
>TRBV29-1|-|many|TRBJ2-2
CSVRRGDSESPTGELFF
TGCAGCGTCCGGCGTGGGGACTCCGAATCCCCCACCGGGGAGCTGTTTTTT
>TRBV18|TRBD2|-|TRBJ2-1
CASSPSSVASGNNEQFF
TGTGCCAGCTCACCATCCTCGGTGGCTAGCGGAAACAATGAGCAGTTCTTC
>TRBV29-1|-|few|TRBJ2-3
CSVTRGVGALTSSTDTQYF
TGCAGCGTTACACGCGGAGTTGGGGCACTTACCTCTAGCACAGATACGCAGTATTTT
>TRBV20-1|-|-|TRBJ2-7
CSARDATGFSYEQYF
TGCAGTGCTAGAGACGCGACAGGCTTCTCCTACGAGCAGTACTTC
>TRBV7-9|-|few|TRBJ2-2
CASRRQTAPTGELFF
TGTGCCAGCAGACGACAGACAGCTCCTACCGGGGAGCTGTTTTTT
>TRBV12-3/TRBV12-4|TRBD1|few|TRBJ2-1
CASSFEGARNEQFF
TGTGCCAGCAGTTTCGAGGGGGCGAGGAATGAGCAGTTCTTC
>TRBV2|TRBD2|few|TRBJ2-3
CASSRGGRTDTQYF
TGTGCCAGCAGTCGGGGGGGCCGCACAGATACGCAGTATTTT
>TRBV2|-|few|TRBJ1-6
CASSETSSSYNSPLHF
TGTGCCAGCAGTGAAACATCCAGCTCCTATAATTCACCCCTCCACTTT
>TRBV12-3/TRBV12-4|-|many|TRBJ1-1
CASSFRRGKSTEAFF
TGTGCCAGCAGTTTCCGCAGGGGTAAGAGCACTGAAGCTTTCTTT
>TRBV7-9|-|-|TRBJ1-6
CASSLRSGNSPLHF
TGTGCCAGCAGCCTTCGTAGTGGTAATTCACCCCTCCACTTT
>TRBV9|TRBD1|-|TRBJ2-3
CASSGDRGRTDTQYF
TGTGCCAGCAGCGGAGACAGGGGGCGTACAGATACGCAGTATTTT
>TRBV7-2|-|few|TRBJ2-4
CASSSYYDEVAKNIQYF
TGTGCCAGCAGCTCCTACTACGACGAGGTGGCCAAAAACATTCAGTACTTC
>TRBV20-1|TRBD2|-|TRBJ2-2
CSASRLAGPTGELFF
TGCAGTGCTAGCCGACTAGCGGGGCCTACCGGGGAGCTGTTTTTT
>TRBV9|-|few|TRBJ2-1
CASSDRKGGYNEQFF
TGTGCCAGCAGCGACCGTAAGGGGGGTTACAATGAGCAGTTCTTC
>TRBV7-9|TRBD2|few|TRBJ2-1
CASSLVRLADQNSYNEQFF
TGTGCCAGCAGCTTAGTACGGCTAGCGGACCAGAACTCCTACAATGAGCAGTTCTTC
>TRBV9|-|-|TRBJ1-1
CASSTGSGNTEAFF
TGTGCCAGCAGCACAGGGTCGGGGAACACTGAAGCTTTCTTT
>TRBV5-1|TRBD1|-|TRBJ1-2
CASSKTGFGGYTF
TGCGCCAGCAGCAAGACAGGGTTTGGTGGCTACACCTTC
>TRBV12-3/TRBV12-4|TRBD1|few|TRBJ2-7
CASAGRQGGGYEQYF
TGTGCCAGCGCCGGGCGACAGGGGGGCGGCTACGAGCAGTACTTC
>TRBV5-1|TRBD1|many|TRBJ2-1
CASSSPDRGNEQFF
TGCGCCAGCAGCTCACCGGACAGGGGTAATGAGCAGTTCTTC
>TRBV11-2|TRBD2|-|TRBJ2-1
CASSFPGLAGRNEQFF
TGTGCCAGCAGCTTTCCGGGACTAGCGGGGAGGAATGAGCAGTTCTTC
>TRBV3-1|-|-|TRBJ1-1
CASSPIGGTEAFF
TGTGCCAGCAGCCCCATAGGAGGCACTGAAGCTTTCTTT
>TRBV7-2|-|-|TRBJ2-7
CASSLNALRQYF
TGTGCCAGCAGCTTAAACGCTTTGAGGCAGTACTTC
>TRBV6-2/TRBV6-3|TRBD2|-|TRBJ2-1
CASRPEVLAGLGEQFF
TGTGCCAGCAGACCGGAGGTACTAGCGGGGTTGGGTGAGCAGTTCTTC
>TRBV11-2|-|few|TRBJ2-7
CASSLVGVGSYEQYF
TGTGCCAGCAGCTTAGTTGGGGTCGGCTCCTACGAGCAGTACTTC